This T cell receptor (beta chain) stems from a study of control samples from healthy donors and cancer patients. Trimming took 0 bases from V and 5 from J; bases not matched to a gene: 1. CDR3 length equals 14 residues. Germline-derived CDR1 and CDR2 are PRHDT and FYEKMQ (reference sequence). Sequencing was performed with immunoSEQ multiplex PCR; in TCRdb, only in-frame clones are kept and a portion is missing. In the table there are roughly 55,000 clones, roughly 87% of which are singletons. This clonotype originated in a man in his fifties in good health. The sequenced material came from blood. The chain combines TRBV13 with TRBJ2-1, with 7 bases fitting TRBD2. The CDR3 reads CASSLGTSHNEQFF. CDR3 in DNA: TGTGCCAGCAGCTTAGGGACTAGCCACAATGAGCAGTTCTTC.